The 20 T cell receptor beta chains listed next were all sequenced from one sample in a study of tissue T cells after allogeneic stem cell transplantation. TCRdb's copy holds only in-frame clones and misses some; the assay was immunoSEQ multiplex PCR. The data hold tens of thousands of clones, with about 73% observed a single time. The sequenced sample consisted of sorted cells pooled from one or two spleens. Receptor source: a pool of C57BL/6 mice in good health.

For this clone: Mouse germline and gene names are used. With the read ending 1 residue before the CDR3 end, the germline J gene is used to fill in that end. The chain employs TRBV13-2 and TRBJ2-4; D might be TRBD1 (7 bases). The V and J ends lost 2 bases and 0 bases respectively, with 10 bases between them. Germline assignment: CDR1 NNHNN and CDR2 SYGAGS (reference sequence). CDR3 size: 15 residues. Incomplete CDR3 DNA: TGTGCCAGCGGTGAGAGGGGGCGCAGTCAAAACACCTTGTAC. Amino acids: CASGERGRSQNTLY. In full, the CDR3 is CASGERGRSQNTLYF.

As concerns this clone: Gene names follow the mouse nomenclature. The observed sequence ends 1 residue before the CDR3 terminus, with the missing tail filled in from the germline J gene. This sequence joins TRBV13-3 and TRBJ2-7; 10 nucleotides agree with TRBD2. The CDR3 length is 15 residues. V was clipped by 0 bases and J by 7 bases; unmatched bases: 7. Germline V lookup: CDR1 NNHDY, CDR2 SYVADS. CDR3 sequence: CASSDGWGGADEQYF. The CDR3 DNA, read in part, is TGTGCCAGCAGTGATGGCTGGGGGGGCGCTGACGAACAGTAC.

Comments on this clone: The genes are named according to mouse. The missing CDR3 end, 1 residue past where the read stops, is filled in from the germline J gene. The V gene is TRBV14, the J gene TRBJ1-3; no reliable D call. V lost 4 bases, J lost 0 bases, and 8 bases lay in between. Germline-derived CDR1 and CDR2 are SGHDT and FRDEAV. The CDR3 runs 14 residues. Partial CDR3 DNA: TGTGCCAGCAGTCCCGCGGGTTCTGGAAATACGCTCTAT. Amino acids: CASSPAGSGNTLY. The entire CDR3 is CASSPAGSGNTLYF.

Worth noting for this clone: The genes are named according to mouse. Read coverage stops 1 residue before the CDR3 terminus; the germline J gene supplies the remainder. This chain uses TRBV4 with TRBJ2-7, with 11 bases matching TRBD2. Germline V gene lookup returns CDR1 LGHDT and CDR2 YNNKQL (reference sequence). The junction had 4 bases not matched to a gene; V was cut back by 5 bases and J by 4 bases. This CDR3 contains 14 residues. The sequenced CDR3 bases are TGTGCCAGCAGCAAGACTGGGGGGGTTTATGAACAGTAC. Translated: CASSKTGGVYEQY. In full, the CDR3 is CASSKTGGVYEQYF.

Worth noting for this clone: Gene names are mouse gene names. Read data end 1 residue before the CDR3 end; the end is taken from the germline J gene. V and J are TRBV20 and TRBJ1-5; 8 bases map to TRBD1. The V gene's germline CDR1 is GFQATS and CDR2 STVNSAI. The length of the CDR3 is 16 residues. Unmatched junction bases numbered 10, after V lost 6 bases and J lost 0 bases. The CDR3 DNA, read in part, is TGTGGTGCCAGGACAGGGTCGAGGAATAACAACCAGGCTCCGCTT. The encoded protein is CGARTGSRNNNQAPL. The whole CDR3 region reads CGARTGSRNNNQAPLF.

For this clone: Gene names refer to mouse genes. Read coverage stops 1 residue before the CDR3 terminus; the germline J gene supplies the remainder. Other DNA sequences from this sample encode an identical CDR3 as well. The chain combines TRBV13-3 with TRBJ2-7, with 9 bases identical to TRBD2. Germline V gene sequence: CDR1 NNHDY, CDR2 SYVADS. V shed 0 bases and J 7 bases; nucleotides not matched to a gene: 5. This CDR3 comprises 14 residues. CDR3 residues: CASSDDGGAGEQYF. Incomplete CDR3 DNA: TGTGCCAGCAGTGATGATGGGGGGGCGGGCGAACAGTAC.

On this clone itself: Gene names and germline refer to mouse. The CDR3 end lies 1 residue beyond the end of the read and is filled in from the germline J gene. The chain has TRBV15 and TRBJ2-2; D gene ambiguous. Germline CDR1 and CDR2: SGHND and FRSKSL. Trimming took off 0 bases at V and 6 bases at J, with 8 bases between the two ends. This CDR3 has 14 amino acids. This CDR3 is CASSLANLAGQLYF. CDR3 bases read: TGTGCCAGCAGTTTAGCGAATCTGGCCGGGCAGCTCTAC.

Details on this clone: The genes and germline here are from mouse. Read data end 1 residue before the CDR3 end; the end is taken from the germline J gene. J is TRBJ1-1 and V is TRBV2, with 10 bases matching TRBD1. The germline gives CDR1 LGHNA, CDR2 YSYQKL. The CDR3 is 15 residues long. With 1 base clipped from V and 1 base from J, the junction kept 0 bases outside the gene matches. The chain's CDR3 is CASSQGTGGNTEVFF. The part of the CDR3 DNA that was read is TGTGCCAGCAGCCAAGGGACAGGGGGAAACACAGAAGTCTTC.

On this clone itself: Gene names and germline match the mouse. The read stops 1 residue short of the end of the CDR3; the missing end is completed from the germline J gene. This rearrangement joins TRBV2 to TRBJ1-1; 7 nucleotides align to TRBD1. Germline CDR1 LGHNA, CDR2 YSYQKL. V shed 5 bases and J 2 bases; nucleotides not matched to a gene: 2. The CDR3 totals 13 residues. The CDR3 sequence: CASSGTDNTEVFF. The covered CDR3 bases are TGTGCCAGCAGCGGGACAGACAACACAGAAGTCTTC.

This clone was seen only once. Genes and germline are mouse. From the germline J gene comes the end of the CDR3, since the read stops 1 residue before it. The genes are TRBV5 and TRBJ1-5, with 10 bases that match TRBD1. Germline lookup yields CDR1 LGHNA and CDR2 YNLKQL (reference sequence). The V gene end was trimmed by 4 bases and the J gene end by 2 bases; junction bases not matched to a gene: 2. This CDR3 has 15 amino acids. The part of the CDR3 DNA that was read is TGTGCCAGCAGCCCCGGGACAGGGGACAACCAGGCTCCGCTT. It translates to CASSPGTGDNQAPL. The entire CDR3 protein reads CASSPGTGDNQAPLF.

A note on this clone: The junction does not match germline at one end; this may be a read error. Gene names are mouse gene names. The CDR3 end is not reached by the read, which stops 1 residue before it; the germline J gene fills it in. The V call is TRBV31, the J call TRBJ1-1; TRBD1 might be the D (6 bases). The length of the CDR3 is 12 residues. Germline assignment: CDR1 GKSSPN and CDR2 SITVG. CDR3 region: CAWSHRDTEVFF. The covered CDR3 bases are TGTGCCTGGAGCCACCGGGACACGGAAGTCTTC.

As regards this clone: Mouse gene names and germline throughout. The read halts 1 residue ahead of the CDR3 end, with the missing end drawn from the germline J gene. V is TRBV26 and J is TRBJ1-3; D gene unclear. V gave up 3 bases and J gave up 1 base, with 4 bases separating them. The germline CDR1 and CDR2 sequences are KGHPV and FQNQEV (reference sequence). CDR3 length: 13 amino acids. The part of the CDR3 DNA that was read is TGTGCCAGCAGTCTTCGGTCTGGAAATACGCTCTAT. This translates into CASSLRSGNTLY. In full, the CDR3 is CASSLRSGNTLYF.

The table lists this clone with a few counts. The genes and germline here are from mouse. The CDR3 goes on 1 residue after the read ends, and that part is filled in from the germline J gene. This chain links TRBV5 with TRBJ1-4, with 10 bases lining up with TRBD1. With V trimmed by 4 bases and J by 4 bases, 3 bases remained unmatched. Germline loops: CDR1 LGHNA, CDR2 YNLKQL (reference sequence). This CDR3 contains 15 residues. The sequenced part of the CDR3 DNA is TGTGCCAGCAGCCCCCGGGACAGGGGCAACGAAAGATTATTT. Translation gives CASSPRDRGNERLF. Given in full, the CDR3 is CASSPRDRGNERLFF.

Details on this clone: Gene names are mouse gene names. From the germline J gene comes the end of the CDR3, since the read stops 1 residue before it. V gene TRBV1 combines with J gene TRBJ1-4; 9 bases match TRBD1. The CDR3 consists of 18 residues. CDR1 is NSQYPW, CDR2 LRSPGD, per germline (reference sequence). The J segment lost 1 base and the V segment lost 1 base, leaving 7 bases of the junction unmatched. The CDR3 sequence: CTCSAVGDRESSNERLFF. The sequenced part of the CDR3 DNA is TGCACCTGCAGTGCAGTGGGGGACAGGGAGAGTTCCAACGAAAGATTATTT.

With respect to this clone: The gene names here belong to mouse. The DNA ends 1 residue before the CDR3 does, and the rest of the CDR3 is filled in from the germline J gene. J is TRBJ2-7 and V is TRBV13-2; possible D gene TRBD2, 6 bases. V was trimmed by 3 bases and J by 0 bases, leaving 13 bases between them. Germline V gives CDR1 NNHNN, CDR2 SYGAGS (reference sequence). This CDR3 has 15 residues. Here the CDR3 reads CASGAPGLLSYEQYF. The part of the CDR3 DNA that was read is TGTGCCAGCGGTGCTCCGGGACTCCTCTCCTATGAACAGTAC.

For this clone: Germline and genes here are mouse. The read ends 1 residue shy of where the CDR3 ends; the end is completed using the germline J gene. The chain employs TRBV19 and TRBJ2-4; D not certain. CDR3 length equals 11 residues. Per the germline V gene, CDR1 is FNHDT and CDR2 is SITEND (reference sequence). V lost 3 bases and J lost 1, with 0 bases in between. CDR3 region: CASSSQNTLYF. The sequenced CDR3 bases are TGTGCCAGCAGTAGTCAAAACACCTTGTAC.

Of note for this clone: Gene names are mouse gene names. The read ends 1 residue early relative to the CDR3; the germline J gene fills the gap. V gene TRBV12-1 combines with J gene TRBJ1-1; possible D gene TRBD1, 6 bases. The CDR3 extends over 14 amino acids. V was shortened by 4 bases and J by 4 bases, with 15 bases between the two germline ends. CDR1 is SGHSN and CDR2 is HYEKVE in the germline V gene. Partial CDR3 DNA: TGTGCCAGCTCGCCGTTCAGGGGAAGCACAGAAGTCTTC. Its protein is CASSPFRGSTEVF. The full-length CDR3 reads as CASSPFRGSTEVFF.

As for this clone: Mouse gene names and germline throughout. The CDR3 end is not reached by the read, which stops 1 residue before it; the germline J gene fills it in. This chain connects TRBV5 to TRBJ2-2, with a possible D match to TRBD2 (7 bases). The CDR3 runs 14 residues. V lost 0 bases to trimming and J lost 6 bases, with 8 bases between them. Germline CDR1 LGHNA, CDR2 YNLKQL (reference sequence). The CDR3 protein is CASSQEGGPGQLYF. CDR3 DNA (partial): TGTGCCAGCAGCCAAGAGGGGGGCCCCGGGCAGCTCTAC.

As concerns this clone: Gene names refer to mouse genes. The sequenced fragment ends 1 residue before the CDR3 boundary, so the rest is inferred from the germline J gene. The chain carries TRBV1 and TRBJ1-1, with a tentative D call TRBD1 (6 bases). The germline gives CDR1 NSQYPW, CDR2 LRSPGD (reference sequence). There are 15 residues in the CDR3. V was trimmed by 0 bases and J by 0 bases, leaving 8 bases between them. CDR3 protein: CTCSADNRANTEVFF. The sequenced part of the CDR3 DNA is TGCACCTGCAGTGCAGATAACAGGGCAAACACAGAAGTCTTC. Supplemented by reference TRBV1 and TRBJ1-1, the full variable domain reads VTLLEQNPRWRLVPRGQAVNLRCILKNSQYPWMSWYQQDLQKQLQWLFTLRSPGDKEVKSLPGADYLATRVTDTELRLQVANMSQGRTLYCTCSADNRANTEVFFGKGTRLTVV.

Comment on this clone: These gene names are mouse names. The read terminates 1 residue ahead of where the CDR3 ends, so the germline J gene completes it. The rearrangement links TRBV13-2 to TRBJ2-1, with a weak D call TRBD2 (6 bases). Trimming removed 1 base from V and 0 bases from J, with 8 bases in between. The germline gives CDR1 NNHNN, CDR2 SYGAGS (reference sequence). The CDR3 runs to 15 residues. The sequenced CDR3 bases are TGTGCCAGCGGTGATCTGGGGCTTAACTATGCTGAGCAGTTC. It translates to CASGDLGLNYAEQF. The CDR3 reads in full as CASGDLGLNYAEQFF.